The 26 T cell receptor beta chains in this list originate from one sample, sequenced in a study of T cell responses to AZD1222 COVID-19 vaccine. Here immunoSEQ multiplex PCR was the method, and the copy in TCRdb shows in-frame clones only, minus some. Counted here are around 89,000 clones, under 95% occurring once; the ten biggest clones make up over 20%. This specimen consisted of peripheral blood, obtained on day 0 of AZD1222 vaccination. The receptors originated from an adult in good health.

This sequence joins TRBV18 and TRBJ2-4; D may be TRBD1 (8 bases). The V gene's germline CDR1 is KGHSH and CDR2 LQKENI. This CDR3 spans 14 amino acids. V lost 5 bases to trimming and J lost 5 bases, with 13 bases between them. The CDR3 bases are TGTGCCAGCTCATCACAGGGGGGGGAAAACATTCAGTACTTC. Translation: CASSSQGGENIQYF.

This chain connects TRBV4-2 to TRBJ2-7; 14 bases match TRBD2. CDR3 length: 18 amino acids. CDR1 LGHNA and CDR2 YNFKEQ come from the germline V gene. V shed 2 bases and J 2 bases; nucleotides not matched to a gene: 8. CDR3: CASSQPPVGLAGAYEQYF. CDR3 in DNA: TGTGCCAGCAGCCAACCACCGGTGGGACTAGCGGGGGCCTACGAGCAGTACTTC.

This clone was recorded once. V and J are TRBV5-4 and TRBJ2-1; 12 nucleotides agree with TRBD1. Germline V gene sequence: CDR1 SGHNT, CDR2 YYREEE (reference sequence). The CDR3 consists of 15 residues. The V segment lost 9 bases and the J segment 8 bases; nucleotides outside the gene matches: 12. DNA of the CDR3: TGTGCCACCCTACCCGGGACAGGGGGCTGGGATGAGCAGTTCTTC. It is translated as CATLPGTGGWDEQFF.

V is TRBV10-2 and J is TRBJ2-5; D is tentatively TRBD1 or TRBD2 (5 bases each). The germline V gene has CDR1 WSHSY and CDR2 SAAADI. V was shortened by 8 bases and J by 1 base, with 17 bases between the two germline ends. This CDR3 spans 15 amino acids. The CDR3 nucleotides are TGCGCCAGCCGCGAGGGGCGTCGGGTCCAAGAGACCCAGTACTTC. This translates into CASREGRRVQETQYF.

The chain links TRBV7-2 to TRBJ2-7; D perhaps matches TRBD2 (6 bases). Germline V lookup: CDR1 SGHTA, CDR2 FQGNSA. The CDR3 is 14 residues long. Trimming stripped 1 base from V and 4 bases from J, with 11 bases between. The CDR3 is CASSLGQGRYEQYF. CDR3 in DNA: TGTGCCAGCAGCTTAGGTCAAGGGAGGTACGAGCAGTACTTC.

The rearrangement uses TRBV7-2 and TRBJ2-7, with a weak D call TRBD1 (6 bases). Between the trimmed V and J ends, which lost 5 bases and 6 bases, there was a span of 20 bases. From germline, CDR1 is SGHTA and CDR2 FQGNSA. The CDR3 covers 15 residues. As DNA, the CDR3 is TGTGCCAGCAGCCCCTTCTCTCCAGGGGAGTCCGAGCAGTACTTC. This codes for CASSPFSPGESEQYF.

The chain combines TRBV6-5 with TRBJ2-7, with D possibly being TRBD1 (5 bases). CDR1 and CDR2 from the germline V gene are MNHEY and SVGAGI. Trimming pared 4 bases from V and 7 bases from J, leaving 14 bases between. This CDR3 spans 13 amino acids. In DNA form, the CDR3 reads TGTGCCAGCAGTTGGGGTCAGGGTGGGGAGCAGTACTTC. This gives the protein CASSWGQGGEQYF.

The chain has TRBV7-3 and TRBJ1-5; D might be TRBD1 (5 bases). Trimming took off 5 bases at V and 4 bases at J, with 15 bases between the two ends. The germline gives CDR1 SGHTA, CDR2 FQGTGA. The CDR3 loop spans 15 amino acids. The CDR3 coding sequence is TGTGCCAGCAGCCTGGGGCACAGCCCAAATCAGCCCCAGCATTTT. This encodes CASSLGHSPNQPQHF. Filled out from reference TRBV7-3 and TRBJ1-5, the complete variable domain reads GAGVSQTPSNKVTEKGKYVELRCDPISGHTALYWYRQSLGQGPEFLIYFQGTGAADDSGLPNDRFFAVRPEGSVSTLKIQRTERGDSAVYLCASSLGHSPNQPQHFGDGTRLSIL.

The V call is TRBV29-1, the J call TRBJ1-5; a weak D match, TRBD1 (6 bases). The germline gives CDR1 SQVTM, CDR2 ANQGSEA. Trimming pared 7 bases from V and 6 bases from J, leaving 16 bases between. The length of the CDR3 is 13 residues. CDR3 sequence reads: CSAQSGGRQPQHF. The CDR3 nucleotides read TGCAGCGCCCAATCCGGGGGGCGTCAGCCCCAGCATTTT. The full variable domain, its missing parts supplied by reference TRBV29-1 and TRBJ1-5, is SAVISQKPSRDICQRGTSLTIQCQVDSQVTMMFWYRQQPGQSLTLIATANQGSEATYESGFVIDKFPISRPNLTFSTLTVSNMSPEDSSIYLCSAQSGGRQPQHFGDGTRLSIL.

The V call is TRBV7-2, the J call TRBJ2-5; D gene unclear. CDR3 length equals 12 residues. CDR1 and CDR2 from the germline V gene are SGHTA and FQGNSA. With 0 bases removed from V and 4 bases from J, the gap between germline ends came to 3 bases. The CDR3, as DNA: TGTGCCAGCAGCTTAGCGCGAGAGACCCAGTACTTC. As protein: CASSLARETQYF.

The chain recombines TRBV4-1 with TRBJ1-6; a possible D gene is TRBD1 (5 bases). CDR1 MGHRA and CDR2 YSYEKL come from the germline V gene. CDR3 size: 17 residues. V dropped 3 bases and J dropped 5 bases, with 17 bases sitting between them. The CDR3 region is CASSQLLTSRDNSPLHF. The CDR3 DNA reads as TGCGCCAGCAGCCAGCTTCTGACGAGCAGGGATAATTCACCCCTCCACTTT.

V gene TRBV6-1 combines with J gene TRBJ2-3; 9 bases fit TRBD1. The V and J ends lost 3 bases and 4 bases, in that order; junction bases with no gene match: 5. Germline CDR1 MNHNS, CDR2 SASEGT. The CDR3 loop spans 15 amino acids. DNA for the CDR3: TGTGCCAGCAGTGAGACAGGGGGGAGGGCAGATACGCAGTATTTT. Protein product: CASSETGGRADTQYF.

V usage is TRBV18 and J usage is TRBJ1-4; no reliable D call. Germline V gene sequence: CDR1 KGHSH, CDR2 LQKENI. Trimming removed 4 bases at V and 2 bases at J, with 11 bases between. The CDR3 extends over 15 amino acids. The CDR3 region has the DNA TGTGCCAGCTCACGGACCGGGTCTACTAATGAAAAACTGTTTTTT. Translation gives CASSRTGSTNEKLFF. Looking up the rest from reference TRBV18 and TRBJ1-4 gives the full variable domain: NAGVMQNPRHLVRRRGQEARLRCSPMKGHSHVYWYRQLPEEGLKFMVYLQKENIIDESGMPKERFSAEFPKEGPSILRIQQVVRGDSAAYFCASSRTGSTNEKLFFGSGTQLSVL.

The chain joins TRBV7-2 to TRBJ1-2; D is undetermined. Germline V gives CDR1 SGHTA, CDR2 FQGNSA. This CDR3 is 16 amino acids long. V lost 1 base, J lost 5 bases, and 17 bases lay in between. The CDR3 DNA is TGTGCCAGCAGCTTAGGGGAGCAGGCCCGAGAGTATGGCTACACCTTC. Its protein product is CASSLGEQAREYGYTF.

This chain connects TRBV10-3 to TRBJ1-1; 7 bases are a match to TRBD1. This CDR3 is built from 14 residues. The V segment lost 6 bases and the J segment 3 bases; nucleotides outside the gene matches: 7. Germline CDR1 and CDR2: ENHRY and SYGVKD. The CDR3 region has the DNA TGTGCCATCAGCGCGACAGGGCAAGACACTGAAGCTTTCTTT. It specifies CAISATGQDTEAFF.

The rearrangement uses TRBV28 and TRBJ2-5; D not certain. Trimming removed 5 bases from V and 5 bases from J, with 12 bases in between. CDR1 and CDR2 (germline): MDHEN, SYDVKM. The CDR3 covers 13 residues. In DNA form, the CDR3 reads TGTGCCAGCAGTCATGAGGCGAGGGAGACCCAGTACTTC. Protein sequence: CASSHEARETQYF.

The V gene is TRBV3-1 (or the pseudogene TRBV3-2), the J gene TRBJ1-2, with D unclear. Germline values: CDR1 LGHDT, CDR2 YNNKEL (reference sequence). Trimming removed 0 bases from V and 7 bases from J, with 15 bases in between. This CDR3 is 15 amino acids long. The CDR3 protein is CASSQDIIVGSGYTF. DNA for the CDR3: TGTGCCAGCAGCCAAGACATAATAGTCGGCTCTGGCTACACCTTC.

This clone was observed once. The V call is TRBV4-3, the J call TRBJ1-4; no clear D. Trimming removed 2 bases from V and 0 bases from J, with 10 bases in between. The CDR3 is 16 amino acids. Germline CDR1 LGHNA, CDR2 YSLEER. DNA for the CDR3: TGCGCCAGCAGCCAATGGTCAGCTGCAACTAATGAAAAACTGTTTTTT. It is translated as CASSQWSAATNEKLFF.

This chain links TRBV30 with TRBJ2-7; TRBD1 matches 9 bases. J lost 3 bases, V lost 2 bases, and 5 bases had no gene match. The CDR3 has 14 amino acids. From germline, CDR1 is GTSNPN and CDR2 SVGIG (reference sequence). The CDR3 protein is CAWSLQGAVYEQYF. In DNA form, the CDR3 reads TGTGCCTGGAGTTTACAGGGGGCAGTCTACGAGCAGTACTTC. The full variable domain, its missing parts supplied by reference TRBV30 and TRBJ2-7, is SQTIHQWPATLVQPVGSPLSLECTVEGTSNPNLYWYRQAAGRGLQLLFYSVGIGQISSEVPQNLSASRPQDRQFILSSKKLLLSDSGFYLCAWSLQGAVYEQYFGPGTRLTVT.

The rearrangement joins TRBV6-1 to TRBJ1-2; D gene uncertain. Germline CDR1 is MNHNS and CDR2 is SASEGT. CDR3 size: 16 residues. Trimming took 3 bases from V and 0 from J, leaving 14 bases between them. This CDR3 reads CASSDQWRISNYGYTF. The CDR3 DNA follows: TGTGCCAGCAGTGACCAGTGGAGGATATCTAACTATGGCTACACCTTC.

V is TRBV5-1 and J is TRBJ2-2; weak D call: TRBD1 (6 bases). Germline V gene lookup returns CDR1 SGHRS and CDR2 YFSETQ. This CDR3 region has 15 residues. V lost 4 bases, J lost 4 bases, and 14 bases lay in between. The CDR3 protein is CASSPRGGPTGELFF. DNA of the CDR3: TGCGCCAGCAGCCCCCGTGGGGGCCCCACCGGGGAGCTGTTTTTT. Full variable domain (rest looked up from reference TRBV5-1 and TRBJ2-2): KAGVTQTPRYLIKTRGQQVTLSCSPISGHRSVSWYQQTPGQGLQFLFEYFSETQRNKGNFPGRFSGRQFSNSRSEMNVSTLELGDSALYLCASSPRGGPTGELFFGEGSRLTVL.

J is TRBJ1-6 and V is TRBV25-1; D gene ambiguous. The CDR3 runs 13 residues. The V end lost 3 bases, the J end lost 9 bases, and 9 bases lay between the germline ends. The germline CDR1 and CDR2 sequences are MGHDK and SYGVNS. The CDR3 region has the DNA TGTGCCAGCAGTGATAGAGGGCCTTCACCCCTCCACTTT. It codes for CASSDRGPSPLHF.

The chain links TRBV6-1 to TRBJ2-1, with TRBD1 matching over 9 bases. The length of the CDR3 is 17 residues. Per the germline V gene, CDR1 is MNHNS and CDR2 is SASEGT. V was clipped by 1 base and J by 7 bases; unmatched bases: 11. CDR3 DNA: TGTGCCAGCAGTGAAGTTCTCTGGGACAGGGTTGGTAATGAGCAGTTCTTC. Translation: CASSEVLWDRVGNEQFF.

This clone was recorded once. V and J are TRBV6-5 and TRBJ1-3; unclear D gene. The germline CDR1 and CDR2 sequences are MNHEY and SVGAGI. The CDR3 is 15 residues long. The V end was cut by 2 bases, the J end by 0 bases, with 8 bases between. CDR3 in DNA: TGTGCCAGCAGTTACGCAAGGAGCTCTGGAAACACCATATATTTT. Its protein is CASSYARSSGNTIYF.

The rearrangement joins TRBV5-4 to TRBJ2-3; D uncertain. This CDR3 has 11 amino acids. Per the germline V gene, CDR1 is SGHNT and CDR2 is YYREEE (reference sequence). Trimming left V 0 bases short and J 6 bases short, with 2 bases between. The CDR3 reads CASSLEDTQYF. The CDR3 coding sequence is TGTGCCAGCAGCTTGGAGGATACGCAGTATTTT.

The DNA for the CDR3 is TGTGCCAGCAGCTTAGGGGGGTTGGACACTGAAGCTTTCTTT. Translated, it gives CASSLGGLDTEAFF. V usage is TRBV7-3 and J usage is TRBJ1-1, with D tentatively TRBD1 (5 bases). The ends were cut back, 2 bases at V and 3 bases at J, with 10 bases in the middle. Germline V lookup: CDR1 SGHTA, CDR2 FQGTGA. CDR3 size: 14 residues.